This T cell receptor (beta chain) emerged from a study of cytomegalovirus exposure and HLA in healthy donors. This CDR3 contains 15 residues. CDR1 and CDR2 (germline): SGHTA, FQGNSA. The V and J ends lost 1 base and 6 bases respectively, with 13 bases between them. The PCR made use of 60 Vbeta and 13 Jbeta primers. TCRdb keeps only in-frame clones here, not all; method: immunoSEQ multiplex PCR. The data hold 200,000 or so clones, with 82% observed a single time. The clonotype comes from a woman aged 50 to 60 in good health and CMV-seropositive. Sequences were obtained from PBMCs. The chain joins TRBV7-2 to TRBJ1-5, with D uncertain. The CDR3 sequence is CASSLESGFGQPQHF. The CDR3 region has the DNA TGTGCCAGCAGCTTAGAATCGGGGTTTGGTCAGCCCCAGCATTTT.